The 21 T cell receptor beta chains below come from one sample, sequenced in a study of cytomegalovirus exposure and HLA in healthy donors (dated by TCRdb to about 2017). Libraries came from the immunoSEQ multiplex PCR assay. For the multiplex PCR, a mixture combining 60 forward primers for TCR Vbeta segments and 13 reverse primers for TCR Jbeta segments was used. Held by TCRdb, this immuneACCESS table contains in-frame sequences only and omits some clones. Under half of the omission traces to an unresolved V gene where checked; the cause of the rest is unknown. The sample has approximately 100,000 clones on record. The ten largest clonotypes hold about 0.59% of the sample. Material for sequencing was PBMCs. The receptors here all came from a man aged 45-65 years in good health and CMV-seronegative.

The chain employs TRBV30 and TRBJ2-1; no reliable D call. Germline lookup yields CDR1 GTSNPN and CDR2 SVGIG (reference sequence). Trimming took off 4 bases at V and 0 bases at J, with 7 bases between the two ends. The CDR3 runs to 13 residues. In DNA, the CDR3 is TGTGCCTGGAAATATAGCTCCTACAATGAGCAGTTCTTC. This codes for CAWKYSSYNEQFF.

The rearrangement joins TRBV6-1 to TRBJ1-2; tentative D call: TRBD1 (6 bases). The germline gives CDR1 MNHNS, CDR2 SASEGT. V lost 7 bases to trimming and J lost 8 bases, with 17 bases between them. The CDR3 totals 13 residues. The CDR3 DNA is TGTGCCAGCACGGATTCTACAGGGTGGGGCTACACCTTC. Its translation is CASTDSTGWGYTF.

The chain has TRBV7-2 and TRBJ2-7; 7 nucleotides align to TRBD1. The CDR3 runs to 14 residues. Germline V lookup: CDR1 SGHTA, CDR2 FQGNSA. Trimming at V came to 7 bases and at J to 5 bases, leaving 11 bases not matched to a gene. The CDR3 coding sequence is TGTGCCAGCACCATCGGGACAGTGGGGAACGAGCAGTACTTC. It is translated as CASTIGTVGNEQYF.

V and J are TRBV4-3 and TRBJ2-1, with 8 positions matching TRBD2. After removal of 1 base from V and 10 bases from J, the junction contained 9 bases not matched to a gene. The CDR3 length is 15 residues. The germline CDR1 and CDR2 sequences are LGHNA and YSLEER. The DNA for the CDR3 is TGCGCCAGCAGCCAAGGGGGACTAGTTGGGGAGGAGCAGTTCTTC. This encodes CASSQGGLVGEEQFF.

The chain has TRBV12-5 and TRBJ2-7, with 9 bases lining up with TRBD1. V lost 6 bases to trimming and J lost 8 bases; unmatched junction nucleotides: 11. The CDR3 loop spans 14 amino acids. The germline V gene has CDR1 LGHNT and CDR2 FRNRAP. The CDR3 DNA follows: TGTGCTAGTGGGCCGGGACAGGGTTTTCGCAAGCAGTACTTC. The encoded protein is CASGPGQGFRKQYF.

V is TRBV5-5 and J is TRBJ1-2; 12 bases match TRBD1. The germline CDR1 and CDR2 sequences are SGHKS and YYEKEE (reference sequence). Germline trimming cut 0 bases from V and 5 bases from J; bases unmatched to any gene: 8. The CDR3 sequence is 17 residues long. DNA for the CDR3: TGTGCCAGCAGCTTGGCCCCCGGGACAGGGGGCGGGTATGGCTACACCTTC. Amino acids: CASSLAPGTGGGYGYTF.

This chain joins TRBV7-2 and TRBJ2-7; D may be TRBD1 or TRBD2 (6 bases each). Germline values: CDR1 SGHTA, CDR2 FQGNSA. The V end was cut by 5 bases, the J end by 6 bases, with 17 bases between. CDR3 size: 14 residues. The chain's CDR3 is CASSVGGGPSEQYF. Written as DNA, the CDR3 is TGTGCCAGCAGCGTAGGGGGAGGCCCCTCCGAGCAGTACTTC.

The chain carries TRBV19 and TRBJ2-1; 12 nucleotides align to TRBD2. Germline CDR1 LNHDA, CDR2 SQIVND (reference sequence). This CDR3 comprises 15 residues. Losses at the gene ends were 6 bases for V and 4 bases for J; bases not matched to a gene: 4. CDR3 loop: CASSTSGGTYNEQFF. The CDR3 DNA reads TGTGCCAGTAGCACTAGCGGGGGGACATACAATGAGCAGTTCTTC.

The rearrangement joins TRBV7-8 to TRBJ1-2, with 9 bases aligning to TRBD1. This CDR3 has 16 residues. CDR1 and CDR2 from the germline V gene are SGHVS and FQNEAQ. Germline trimming cut 5 bases from V and 1 base from J; bases unmatched to any gene: 8. The CDR3 here is CASSRGQGSFNYGYTF. The CDR3 DNA reads TGTGCCAGCAGCCGGGGACAGGGTTCCTTTAACTATGGCTACACCTTC.

The chain recombines TRBV4-3 with TRBJ2-7, with D uncertain. V lost 0 bases and J 2 bases, leaving 5 bases between the germline ends. Germline V gene sequence: CDR1 LGHNA, CDR2 YSLEER. The CDR3 is 13 amino acids. DNA of the CDR3: TGCGCCAGCAGCCAAGAGCGAACCTACGAGCAGTACTTC. This sequence encodes CASSQERTYEQYF.

The chain has TRBV7-2 and TRBJ2-7; no reliable D call. Germline V lookup: CDR1 SGHTA, CDR2 FQGNSA. The CDR3 has 15 residues. With 0 bases removed from V and 4 bases from J, the gap between germline ends came to 13 bases. CDR3 in amino acids: CASSLARGLVYEQYF. CDR3 in DNA: TGTGCCAGCAGCTTAGCCCGAGGTCTTGTTTACGAGCAGTACTTC. Full variable domain (outside the CDR3, taken from reference TRBV7-2 and TRBJ2-7): GAGVSQSPSNKVTEKGKDVELRCDPISGHTALYWYRQSLGQGLEFLIYFQGNSAPDKSGLPSDRFSAERTGGSVSTLTIQRTQQEDSAVYLCASSLARGLVYEQYFGPGTRLTVT.

The chain uses TRBV19 and TRBJ2-2; 8 positions match TRBD1. Germline V lookup: CDR1 LNHDA, CDR2 SQIVND (reference sequence). With 4 bases clipped from V and 1 base from J, the junction kept 2 bases outside the gene matches. The CDR3 consists of 15 residues. In DNA form, the CDR3 reads TGTGCCAGTAGTACCGGGACAGGGAACACCGGGGAGCTGTTTTTT. It is translated as CASSTGTGNTGELFF.

This rearrangement joins TRBV7-2 to TRBJ2-5, with D possibly matching TRBD1 (5 bases). Per the germline V gene, CDR1 is SGHTA and CDR2 is FQGNSA. Trimming shortened V by 5 bases and J by 5 bases, and 12 bases separated the two germline ends. This CDR3 comprises 13 residues. CDR3 residues: CASSGHLGETQYF. DNA for the CDR3: TGTGCCAGCAGCGGACATCTGGGGGAGACCCAGTACTTC.

This chain links TRBV5-6 with TRBJ2-3, with D hard to call. CDR1 SGHDT and CDR2 YYEEEE come from the germline V gene. The CDR3 covers 16 residues. Trimming removed 4 bases from V and 2 bases from J, with 17 bases in between. CDR3 region: CASSMPPPRTTDTQYF. The CDR3 DNA sequence: TGTGCCAGCAGCATGCCCCCACCGCGAACCACAGATACGCAGTATTTT.

In DNA form, the CDR3 reads TGTGCCAACTACAGGGGGCTGGTTGGTTATGGCTACACCTTC. It yields the protein CANYRGLVGYGYTF. The chain employs TRBV2 and TRBJ1-2; 9 nucleotides agree with TRBD1. CDR1 is SNHLY, CDR2 FYNNEI, per germline. This CDR3 has 14 amino acids. With V trimmed by 10 bases and J by 5 bases, 11 bases remained unmatched.

This rearrangement joins TRBV7-9 to TRBJ1-6; D unclear. The length of the CDR3 is 14 residues. Germline CDR1 reads SEHNR; CDR2 reads FQNEAQ (reference sequence). Trimming pared 1 base from V and 9 bases from J, leaving 10 bases between. The CDR3 here is CASSLEQPSSPLHF. CDR3 DNA: TGTGCCAGCAGCTTAGAACAGCCTTCTTCACCCCTCCACTTT.

The gene calls are TRBV12-5 and TRBJ1-5, with 10 nucleotides matching TRBD1. The trim removed 0 bases at V and 2 bases at J, leaving 10 bases unmatched. Germline CDR1 LGHNT, CDR2 FRNRAP. CDR3 length: 19 amino acids. The CDR3 nucleotides are TGTGCTAGTGGTTTGGTACATTCCGGGACAGGGGTGGGCAATCAGCCCCAGCATTTT. Translated: CASGLVHSGTGVGNQPQHF.

CDR3 DNA sequence: TGTGCCAGCAGTGTAGAGACTTCTAGCACAGATACGCAGTATTTT. Amino acid sequence: CASSVETSSTDTQYF. The chain employs TRBV2 and TRBJ2-3; D gene unclear. The ends were cut back, 4 bases at V and 0 bases at J, with 11 bases in the middle. The CDR3 is 15 residues long. Germline loops: CDR1 SNHLY, CDR2 FYNNEI.

The chain combines TRBV28 with TRBJ1-1; D is possibly TRBD1 (6 bases). The CDR3 is 15 amino acids. The germline V and J ends were trimmed by 8 bases and 1 base, with 17 bases remaining between them. Germline V lookup: CDR1 MDHEN, CDR2 SYDVKM. The CDR3 DNA follows: TGTGCCAGCTATTCGGGTCAGGGGCCGAACACTGAAGCTTTCTTT. It translates to CASYSGQGPNTEAFF.

This chain connects TRBV2 to TRBJ1-5; D is uncertain. The CDR3 sequence is 16 residues long. Trimming took 5 bases from V and 0 from J, leaving 14 bases between them. Looked up from germline, CDR1 is SNHLY and CDR2 is FYNNEI. The DNA of the CDR3 is TGTGCCAGCAGTTTGGCGGAAACTTATAGCAATCAGCCCCAGCATTTT. Protein sequence: CASSLAETYSNQPQHF. Variable domain in full (rest from reference TRBV2 and TRBJ1-5): EPEVTQTPSHQVTQMGQEVILRCVPISNHLYFYWYRQILGQKVEFLVSFYNNEISEKSEIFDDQFSVERPDGSNFTLKIRSTKLEDSAMYFCASSLAETYSNQPQHFGDGTRLSIL.

CDR3 sequence reads: CASSIRRSSNSGELFF. The CDR3 DNA sequence: TGTGCCAGTAGTATTCGGCGGTCTAGCAATTCCGGGGAGCTGTTTTTT. The chain links TRBV19 to TRBJ2-2; D perhaps matches TRBD2 (5 bases). Trimming took 3 bases from V and 6 from J, leaving 17 bases between them. The CDR3 runs to 16 residues. Looked up from germline, CDR1 is LNHDA and CDR2 is SQIVND (reference sequence).